This entry lists 8 T cell receptor beta chains sequenced from one sample in a study of blood T cell repertoires in COVID-19 (dated by TCRdb to the early 2020s). Libraries were built with the immunoSEQ multiplex PCR assay. Held by TCRdb, this immuneACCESS table contains in-frame sequences only and omits some clones. Under half of the omission traces to an unresolved V gene where checked; the cause of the rest is unknown. The sample table lists 110,000 or so clones, about 86% of them with a count of one. Of the sample, approximately 8.7% is held by the ten largest clones. Sequencing used peripheral blood. The receptors were gathered from a man between 65 and 85 years old who had recovered from COVID-19.

The gene calls are TRBV28 and TRBJ2-6, with D perhaps TRBD1 (5 bases). Trimming removed 7 bases from V and 2 bases from J, with 12 bases in between. The CDR3 runs 15 residues. Germline CDR1 is MDHEN and CDR2 is SYDVKM. CDR3 sequence: CASTPMTAGANVLTF. Here the CDR3 DNA reads TGTGCCAGCACCCCCATGACAGCTGGGGCCAACGTCCTGACTTTC.

The chain carries TRBV5-4 and TRBJ1-1, with 7 bases that match TRBD1. The CDR3 sequence is 15 residues long. Unmatched junction bases numbered 13, after V lost 4 bases and J lost 7 bases. CDR1 and CDR2 from the germline V gene are SGHNT and YYREEE (reference sequence). Written as DNA, the CDR3 is TGTGCCAGCAGCGTAAGAACAGGGGTTCGGAATGAAGCTTTCTTT. Protein product: CASSVRTGVRNEAFF.

The J gene is TRBJ2-7, the V gene TRBV7-2, with 10 nucleotides matching TRBD1. This CDR3 has 15 amino acids. The V segment lost 5 bases and the J segment 3 bases; nucleotides outside the gene matches: 7. Germline CDR1 and CDR2: SGHTA and FQGNSA. The CDR3 here is CASSPRTGGFYEQYF. The CDR3 DNA reads TGTGCCAGCAGCCCACGGACAGGGGGATTCTACGAGCAGTACTTC.

This chain links TRBV27 with TRBJ1-1; the D gene is possibly TRBD1 (6 bases). Germline CDR1 and CDR2: MNHEY and SMNVEV (reference sequence). V was shortened by 4 bases and J by 0 bases, with 15 bases between the two germline ends. The CDR3 is 16 residues long. The CDR3 protein is CASSSRGGGLNTEAFF. The CDR3 DNA reads as TGTGCCAGCAGTTCGCGAGGGGGGGGGCTGAACACTGAAGCTTTCTTT.

The chain uses TRBV9 and TRBJ2-1; D is unresolved. The length of the CDR3 is 15 residues. CDR1 SGDLS and CDR2 YYNGEE come from the germline V gene. Trimming took 0 bases from V and 3 from J, leaving 10 bases between them. The CDR3 DNA is TGTGCCAGCAGCGTAGAGTGGGCTGGCTACAATGAGCAGTTCTTC. This encodes CASSVEWAGYNEQFF.

The gene calls are TRBV10-3 and TRBJ1-3; D is undetermined. Trimming shortened V by 5 bases and J by 0 bases, and 11 bases separated the two germline ends. Germline V gene data show CDR1 as ENHRY and CDR2 as SYGVKD. The CDR3 has 15 amino acids. In DNA form, the CDR3 reads TGTGCCATCAGTTATAGAGGCGGCTCTGGAAACACCATATATTTT. It translates to CAISYRGGSGNTIYF.

This sequence joins TRBV6-5 and TRBJ2-2; no definite D call. CDR3 size: 12 residues. CDR1 is MNHEY and CDR2 is SVGAGI in the germline V gene. DNA for the CDR3: TGTGCAGTTCAGCGGAACACCGGGGAGCTGTTTTTT. Translation gives CAVQRNTGELFF.

This chain connects TRBV5-1 to TRBJ2-3; D is uncertain. Germline loops: CDR1 SGHRS, CDR2 YFSETQ. The CDR3 is made up of 13 amino acids. Trimming left V 2 bases short and J 0 bases short, with 4 bases between. The CDR3 region has the DNA TGCGCCAGCAGCTTTTATAGCACAGATACGCAGTATTTT. Translated: CASSFYSTDTQYF.